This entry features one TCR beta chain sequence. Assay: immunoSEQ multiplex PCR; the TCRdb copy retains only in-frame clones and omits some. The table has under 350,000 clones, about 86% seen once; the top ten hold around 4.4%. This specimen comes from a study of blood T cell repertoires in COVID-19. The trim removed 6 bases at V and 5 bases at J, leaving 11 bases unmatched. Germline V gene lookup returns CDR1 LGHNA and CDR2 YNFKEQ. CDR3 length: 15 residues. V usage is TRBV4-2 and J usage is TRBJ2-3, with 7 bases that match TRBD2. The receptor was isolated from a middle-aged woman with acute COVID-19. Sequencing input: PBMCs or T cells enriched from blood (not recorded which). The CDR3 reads CASSHGGEGIDTQYF. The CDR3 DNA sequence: TGTGCCAGCAGTCATGGCGGGGAGGGCATAGATACGCAGTATTTT.